One and the same sample provided the 21 T cell receptor beta chains below, sequenced in a study of T cell responses to AZD1222 COVID-19 vaccine. Only in-frame clones appear in the TCRdb table, and some are missing; sequencing was by immunoSEQ multiplex PCR. The table records 180,000 or so clones, approximately 90% of them present only once. The material sequenced was peripheral blood, taken 28 days after the second AZD1222 dose. The receptors originated from an adult who received the AZD1222 COVID-19 vaccine.

The gene calls are TRBV29-1 and TRBJ1-4; D unresolved. This CDR3 comprises 14 residues. V was clipped by 3 bases and J by 5 bases, with 13 bases between them. CDR1 is SQVTM and CDR2 is ANQGSEA in the germline V gene. The CDR3 reads CSVEVVAVNEKLFF. DNA of the CDR3: TGCAGCGTTGAGGTAGTCGCGGTGAATGAAAAACTGTTTTTT.

Of note for this clone: Additional DNA sequences in this sample encode the identical CDR3. The V call is TRBV19, the J call TRBJ2-2, with D possibly being TRBD1 (5 bases). This CDR3 is 13 amino acids long. Germline CDR1 LNHDA, CDR2 SQIVND (reference sequence). V lost 2 bases and J lost 6, with 7 bases in between. CDR3 nucleotides: TGTGCCAGTAGTATATCAGGGCCCGGGGAGCTGTTTTTT. Amino acid sequence: CASSISGPGELFF.

The chain couples TRBV7-3 to TRBJ2-7; TRBD2 matches 13 bases. Germline assignment: CDR1 SGHTA and CDR2 FQGTGA. CDR3 length: 14 amino acids. The V gene end was trimmed by 5 bases and the J gene end by 5 bases; junction bases not matched to a gene: 3. CDR3 sequence reads: CASSPGTSGDEQYF. The CDR3 nucleotides are TGTGCCAGCAGCCCCGGGACTAGCGGGGACGAGCAGTACTTC.

This clone was observed a few times. The genes are TRBV7-2 and TRBJ1-1; 11 bases agree with TRBD1. Germline CDR1 is SGHTA and CDR2 is FQGNSA. Trimming removed 5 bases from V and 10 bases from J; junction bases left unmatched: 3. The CDR3 sequence is 12 residues long. CDR3 in DNA: TGTGCCAGCAGCCCCGGGACAGGGGGAGCTTTCTTT. This codes for CASSPGTGGAFF. Based on the CDR3 plus reference TRBV7-2 and TRBJ1-1, the full variable domain is GAGVSQSPSNKVTEKGKDVELRCDPISGHTALYWYRQSLGQGLEFLIYFQGNSAPDKSGLPSDRFSAERTGGSVSTLTIQRTQQEDSAVYLCASSPGTGGAFFGQGTRLTVV.

The chain combines TRBV11-2 with TRBJ2-7; 8 bases line up with TRBD2. V lost 0 bases, J lost 2 bases, and 6 bases stayed unmatched. Looked up from germline, CDR1 is SGHAT and CDR2 is FQNNGV. The CDR3 loop spans 16 amino acids. CDR3 DNA sequence: TGTGCCAGCAGCTTAGATCGGGTAGCGGGGCCCTACGAGCAGTACTTC. It encodes CASSLDRVAGPYEQYF.

The V gene is TRBV6-5, the J gene TRBJ2-1; D perhaps matches TRBD2 (5 bases). Germline V gives CDR1 MNHEY, CDR2 SVGAGI. Between the trimmed V and J ends, which lost 11 bases and 10 bases, there was a span of 18 bases. This CDR3 spans 12 amino acids. CDR3 loop: CAASEVGVEQFF. DNA of the CDR3: TGTGCCGCCTCCGAGGTCGGGGTGGAGCAGTTCTTC.

The chain couples TRBV7-2 to TRBJ2-7; no definite D call. V shed 2 bases and J shed 2 bases, with 13 bases lying between them. Germline assignment: CDR1 SGHTA and CDR2 FQGNSA. This CDR3 contains 15 residues. The CDR3 loop reads CASSLRPGDAYEQYF. The CDR3 coding sequence is TGTGCCAGCAGCTTAAGGCCTGGTGACGCCTACGAGCAGTACTTC.

This clone was counted a single time. The V call is TRBV6-5, the J call TRBJ1-2, with D possibly TRBD1 on 5 matching bases. Per germline, CDR1 MNHEY and CDR2 SVGAGI. V was shortened by 8 bases and J by 2 bases, with 12 bases between the two germline ends. This CDR3 comprises 13 residues. The CDR3, as DNA: TGTGCCAGCGTACGGGGGACCAACTATGGCTACACCTTC. Amino acid sequence: CASVRGTNYGYTF.

This chain uses TRBV9 with TRBJ2-7, with TRBD1 matching 7 bases. Trimming removed 4 bases from V and 4 bases from J; junction bases left unmatched: 14. The CDR3 spans 16 residues. The germline V gene encodes CDR1 SGDLS and CDR2 YYNGEE. The chain's CDR3 is CASSPQDRALVYEQYF. CDR3 DNA sequence: TGTGCCAGCAGCCCCCAAGACAGGGCCCTGGTTTACGAGCAGTACTTC.

This clone has a single count. V usage is TRBV3-1 (or the pseudogene TRBV3-2) and J usage is TRBJ2-3; the D gene is possibly TRBD2 (6 bases). Trimming removed 0 bases from V and 7 bases from J, with 11 bases in between. The CDR3 contains 14 residues. Germline values: CDR1 LGHDT, CDR2 YNNKEL (reference sequence). Here the CDR3 reads CASSQEAGRYTQYF. The CDR3 DNA follows: TGTGCCAGCAGCCAAGAAGCGGGCCGGTATACGCAGTATTTT.

The rearrangement joins TRBV10-3 to TRBJ1-2; 7 nucleotides match TRBD1. From germline, CDR1 is ENHRY and CDR2 SYGVKD. The CDR3 is 13 amino acids. Trimming cost V 6 bases and J 4 bases; bases outside gene matches: 5. This CDR3 reads CAIRDRRGYGYTF. CDR3 DNA: TGTGCCATCAGGGACAGGAGAGGCTATGGCTACACCTTC.

The V call is TRBV7-9, the J call TRBJ2-5; 7 positions match TRBD1. With 6 bases clipped from V and 4 bases from J, the junction kept 5 bases outside the gene matches. CDR3 size: 13 residues. Germline values: CDR1 SEHNR, CDR2 FQNEAQ (reference sequence). The CDR3, as DNA: TGTGCCAGCAGAAAGGGGGCTGGAGAGACCCAGTACTTC. Translated: CASRKGAGETQYF.

The J gene is TRBJ1-1, the V gene TRBV7-9; D may be TRBD1 (6 bases). Trimming removed 3 bases from V and 10 bases from J, with 15 bases in between. This CDR3 region has 13 residues. CDR1 is SEHNR, CDR2 FQNEAQ, per germline (reference sequence). The CDR3 DNA reads TGTGCCAGCAGCTTCGACAGGATAAGGGGAGCTTTCTTT. Its protein product is CASSFDRIRGAFF.

This chain connects TRBV19 to TRBJ1-6; possibly TRBD1 for D (5 bases). The CDR3 is made up of 16 amino acids. Trimming left V 3 bases short and J 9 bases short, with 18 bases between. Germline CDR1 LNHDA, CDR2 SQIVND (reference sequence). The CDR3 spells CASSIIQGSTGSPLHF. CDR3 bases: TGTGCCAGTAGTATTATCCAGGGCTCTACGGGTTCACCCCTCCACTTT.

The genes are TRBV19 and TRBJ2-7; D is ambiguous. Trimming shortened V by 4 bases and J by 6 bases, and 16 bases separated the two germline ends. Germline V CDR1 and CDR2: LNHDA, SQIVND (reference sequence). This CDR3 has 14 residues. The CDR3 loop reads CASSKRNPYSEQYF. As DNA, the CDR3 is TGTGCCAGTAGTAAACGGAATCCTTATAGCGAGCAGTACTTC. The full variable domain, completed using reference TRBV19 and TRBJ2-7, is DGGITQSPKYLFRKEGQNVTLSCEQNLNHDAMYWYRQDPGQGLRLIYYSQIVNDFQKGDIAEGYSVSREKKESFPLTVTSAQKNPTAFYLCASSKRNPYSEQYFGPGTRLTVT.

CDR3 nucleotide sequence: TGTGCCAGCAGCTTACGAGGAGGACTAGCGGGCAATGAGCAGTTCTTC. Its translation: CASSLRGGLAGNEQFF. This rearrangement joins TRBV7-2 to TRBJ2-1; 11 nucleotides line up with TRBD2. The CDR3 loop spans 16 amino acids. With V trimmed by 2 bases and J by 6 bases, 6 bases remained unmatched. Germline V gene lookup returns CDR1 SGHTA and CDR2 FQGNSA.

This chain links TRBV4-3 with TRBJ2-7; 9 bases map to TRBD1. This CDR3 is 15 amino acids long. Germline loops: CDR1 LGHNA, CDR2 YSLEER. V lost 3 bases and J lost 5; bases outside the gene matches: 8. The CDR3 bases are TGCGCCAGCAGCCAGCCGGGACAGGGTTTCAACGAGCAGTACTTC. Its translation is CASSQPGQGFNEQYF.

The chain combines TRBV19 with TRBJ1-4; the D is unclear. This CDR3 spans 17 amino acids. The germline V and J ends were trimmed by 10 bases and 0 bases, with 21 bases remaining between them. The V gene's germline CDR1 is LNHDA and CDR2 SQIVND (reference sequence). CDR3 in amino acids: CATRTPATLSTNEKLFF. In DNA, the CDR3 is TGTGCCACCAGGACGCCCGCCACCCTCTCAACTAATGAAAAACTGTTTTTT.

The chain couples TRBV29-1 to TRBJ2-2; 9 bases align to TRBD1. Germline CDR1 and CDR2: SQVTM and ANQGSEA. The junction had 9 bases not matched to a gene; V was cut back by 6 bases and J by 7 bases. The CDR3 sequence is 14 residues long. The CDR3 DNA is TGCAGCGTCTCTTTGGACAGGGGCGGCGGGGAGCTGTTTTTT. Amino acids: CSVSLDRGGGELFF.

The rearrangement uses TRBV10-1 and TRBJ2-3, with TRBD2 identical over 7 bases. After removal of 2 bases from V and 3 bases from J, the junction contained 2 bases not matched to a gene. The CDR3 has 14 residues. From germline, CDR1 is WNHNN and CDR2 SYGVQD (reference sequence). CDR3 nucleotide sequence: TGCGCCAGCAGTGAGAAGCGGGATACAGATACGCAGTATTTT. It codes for CASSEKRDTDTQYF.

This clone was observed once. This chain connects TRBV4-3 to TRBJ2-2; possibly TRBD1 for D (5 bases). The V end was cut by 9 bases, the J end by 1 base, with 12 bases between. This CDR3 contains 14 residues. Germline loops: CDR1 LGHNA, CDR2 YSLEER. Here the CDR3 reads CASRRQGNTGELFF. CDR3 bases: TGCGCCAGTCGTCGGCAGGGGAACACCGGGGAGCTGTTTTTT.